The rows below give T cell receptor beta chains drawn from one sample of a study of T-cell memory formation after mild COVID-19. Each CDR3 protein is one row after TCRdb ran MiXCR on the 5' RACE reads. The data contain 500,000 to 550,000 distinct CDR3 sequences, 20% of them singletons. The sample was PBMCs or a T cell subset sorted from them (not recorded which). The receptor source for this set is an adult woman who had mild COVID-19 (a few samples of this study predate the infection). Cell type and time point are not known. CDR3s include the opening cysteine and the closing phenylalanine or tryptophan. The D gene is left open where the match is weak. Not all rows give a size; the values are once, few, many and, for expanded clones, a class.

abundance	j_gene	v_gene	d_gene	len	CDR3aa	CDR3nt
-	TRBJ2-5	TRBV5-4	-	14	CASSEAGDVETQYF	TGTGCCAGCAGCGAAGCCGGGGATGTGGAGACCCAGTACTTC
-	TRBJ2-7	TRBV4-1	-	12	CASSQGHYEQYF	TGCGCCAGCAGCCAAGGACACTACGAGCAGTACTTC
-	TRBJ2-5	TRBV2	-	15	CASRPDSALGETQYF	TGTGCCAGCAGACCCGACAGCGCCTTAGGGGAGACCCAGTACTTC
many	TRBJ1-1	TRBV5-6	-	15	CASSLGILGHTEAFF	TGTGCCAGCAGCTTGGGGATTCTGGGCCACACTGAAGCTTTCTTT
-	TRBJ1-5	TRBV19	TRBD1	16	CASSSGQVYSNQPQHF	TGTGCCAGTAGTTCTGGACAGGTCTATAGCAATCAGCCCCAGCATTTT
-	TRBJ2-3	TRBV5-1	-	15	CASSSAQGSTDTQYF	TGCGCCAGCAGCTCGGCCCAGGGGAGCACAGATACGCAGTATTTT
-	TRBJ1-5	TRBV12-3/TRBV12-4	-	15	CASSPELYSNQPQHF	TGTGCCAGCAGCCCTGAACTCTATAGCAATCAGCCCCAGCATTTT
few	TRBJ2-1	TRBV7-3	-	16	CASSLVGGATYNEQFF	TGTGCCAGCAGCCTCGTGGGGGGCGCTACCTACAATGAGCAGTTCTTC
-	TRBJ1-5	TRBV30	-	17	CAWSRLSLGRRNQPQHF	TGTGCCTGGAGTCGACTATCCCTGGGCCGGCGGAATCAGCCCCAGCATTTT
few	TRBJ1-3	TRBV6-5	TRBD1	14	CASRTTGAGNTIYF	TGTGCCAGCAGGACTACAGGGGCTGGAAACACCATATATTTT
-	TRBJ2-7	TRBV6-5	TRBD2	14	CASSRTSGSPAQYF	TGTGCCAGCAGCCGGACTAGCGGGAGCCCGGCGCAGTACTTC
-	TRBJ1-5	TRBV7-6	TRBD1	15	CASSPMTGTLQPQHF	TGTGCCAGCAGCCCAATGACAGGGACCCTTCAGCCCCAGCATTTT
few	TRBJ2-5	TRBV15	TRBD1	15	CATAREDRGQETQYF	TGTGCCACCGCCCGGGAGGACAGGGGGCAAGAGACCCAGTACTTC
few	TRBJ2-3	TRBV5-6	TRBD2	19	CASSSLSGTSGVGTDTQYF	TGTGCCAGCAGCTCACTATCCGGGACTAGCGGGGTAGGCACAGATACGCAGTATTTT
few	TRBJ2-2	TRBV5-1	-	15	CASSRGPPNTGELFF	TGCGCCAGCAGCAGAGGCCCCCCCAACACCGGGGAGCTGTTTTTT
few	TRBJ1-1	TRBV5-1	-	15	CASSLAQGRGTEAFF	TGCGCCAGCAGCTTGGCCCAGGGCCGGGGCACTGAAGCTTTCTTT
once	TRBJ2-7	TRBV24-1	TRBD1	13	CATSDWTGAEQYF	TGTGCCACCAGTGACTGGACAGGGGCCGAGCAGTACTTC
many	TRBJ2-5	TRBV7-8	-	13	CASRSEFGETQYF	TGTGCCAGCAGGTCTGAATTTGGAGAGACCCAGTACTTC
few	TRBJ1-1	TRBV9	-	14	CASSPWDKVTEAFF	TGTGCCAGCAGCCCCTGGGACAAAGTCACTGAAGCTTTCTTT
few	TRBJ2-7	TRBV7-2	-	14	CASSLEDRFYEQYF	TGTGCCAGCAGCTTAGAGGACAGATTTTACGAGCAGTACTTC
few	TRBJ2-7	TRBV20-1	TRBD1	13	CSARGDRVHEQYF	TGCAGTGCTAGAGGGGACAGGGTCCACGAGCAGTACTTC
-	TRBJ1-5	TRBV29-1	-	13	CSAGGTGNQPQHF	TGCAGCGCAGGAGGAACAGGGAATCAGCCCCAGCATTTT
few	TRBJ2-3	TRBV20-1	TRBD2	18	CSAPRPGLAGTSTDTQYF	TGCAGTGCTCCCCGCCCGGGACTAGCGGGGACTAGCACAGATACGCAGTATTTT
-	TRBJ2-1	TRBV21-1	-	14	CASSPRGVYNEQFF	TGTGCCAGCAGCCCGCGTGGGGTCTACAATGAGCAGTTCTTC
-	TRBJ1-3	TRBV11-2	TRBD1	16	CASSSLDRGRGNTIYF	TGTGCCAGCAGTTCCCTTGACAGGGGTCGAGGAAACACCATATATTTT
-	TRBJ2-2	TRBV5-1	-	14	CASLGGPYTGELFF	TGCGCCTCTCTTGGGGGGCCCTACACCGGGGAGCTGTTTTTT
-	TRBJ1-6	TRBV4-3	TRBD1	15	CASSDRVLYNSPLHF	TGCGCCAGCAGCGACAGGGTACTCTATAATTCACCCCTCCACTTT
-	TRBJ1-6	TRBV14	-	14	CASSQHRDNSPLHF	TGTGCCAGCAGCCAACACAGGGATAATTCACCCCTCCACTTT
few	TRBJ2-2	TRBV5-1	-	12	CASSLGYGELFF	TGCGCCAGCAGCCTGGGGTACGGGGAGCTGTTTTTT
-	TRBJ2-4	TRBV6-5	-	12	CASRTELNIQYF	TGTGCCAGCAGGACTGAGCTAAACATTCAGTACTTC
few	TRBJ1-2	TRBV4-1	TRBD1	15	CASSQAWTGYYGYTF	TGCGCCAGCAGCCAAGCCTGGACAGGGTACTATGGCTACACCTTC
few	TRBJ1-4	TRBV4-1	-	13	CASSQLAGEKLFF	TGCGCCAGCAGCCAATTGGCTGGGGAAAAACTGTTTTTT
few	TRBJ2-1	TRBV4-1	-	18	CASSPSPRGGASYNEQFF	TGCGCCAGCAGCCCATCTCCGAGGGGGGGGGCGTCCTACAATGAGCAGTTCTTC
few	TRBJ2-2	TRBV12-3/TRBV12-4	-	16	CASSFLAAANTGELFF	TGTGCCAGCAGTTTTCTGGCAGCCGCGAACACCGGGGAGCTGTTTTTT
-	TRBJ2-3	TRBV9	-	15	CASNLPGGTTDTQYF	TGTGCCAGCAACCTCCCGGGCGGGACCACAGATACGCAGTATTTT
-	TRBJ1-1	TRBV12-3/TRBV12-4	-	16	CASSFRLGEVNTEAFF	TGTGCCAGCAGTTTTCGATTAGGGGAAGTGAACACTGAAGCTTTCTTT
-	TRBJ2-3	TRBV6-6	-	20	CASSYSRGFRVSGSTDTQYF	TGTGCCAGCAGTTACTCGAGGGGGTTTCGCGTTAGCGGGAGCACAGATACGCAGTATTTT
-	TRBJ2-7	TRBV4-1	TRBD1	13	CASSGTVFFEQYF	TGCGCCAGCAGCGGGACAGTGTTCTTCGAGCAGTACTTC
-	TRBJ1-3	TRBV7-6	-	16	CASSLGQLSSGNTIYF	TGTGCCAGCAGCTTAGGACAGCTCTCCTCTGGAAACACCATATATTTT
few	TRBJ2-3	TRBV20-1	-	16	CSARDPPARVADTQYF	TGCAGTGCTAGAGATCCCCCGGCCAGGGTTGCAGATACGCAGTATTTT
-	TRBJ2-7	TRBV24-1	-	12	CATSERGFEQYF	TGTGCCACCAGTGAAAGGGGTTTCGAGCAGTACTTC
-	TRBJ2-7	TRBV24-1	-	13	CATSDLPSLEQYF	TGTGCCACCAGTGATCTCCCCTCTCTCGAGCAGTACTTC
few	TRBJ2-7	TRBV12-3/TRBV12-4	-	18	CASSLGESRTAVSAGQYF	TGTGCCAGCAGTTTGGGGGAAAGTCGGACAGCCGTTTCGGCCGGGCAGTACTTC
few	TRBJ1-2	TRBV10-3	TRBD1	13	CAISEQGSYGYTF	TGTGCCATCAGTGAACAGGGGTCCTATGGCTACACCTTC
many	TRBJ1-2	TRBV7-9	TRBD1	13	CASSLLGQAGYTF	TGTGCCAGCAGCTTACTGGGACAGGCTGGCTACACCTTC
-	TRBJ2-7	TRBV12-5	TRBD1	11	CASADRDEQYF	TGTGCTAGTGCCGACAGGGACGAGCAGTACTTC
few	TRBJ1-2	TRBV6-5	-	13	CASSYAGTYGYTF	TGTGCCAGCAGTTACGCGGGTACCTATGGCTACACCTTC
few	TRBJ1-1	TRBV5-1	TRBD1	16	CASTLLNRGSNTEAFF	TGCGCCAGCACCCTACTGAACAGGGGATCGAACACTGAAGCTTTCTTT
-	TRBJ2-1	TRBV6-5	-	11	CASSYPGEQFF	TGTGCCAGCAGTTACCCCGGGGAGCAGTTCTTC
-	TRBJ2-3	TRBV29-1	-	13	CSVEFWGTDTQYF	TGCAGCGTTGAATTTTGGGGCACAGATACGCAGTATTTT
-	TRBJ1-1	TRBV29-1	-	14	CSDAAGGPVNEAFF	TGCAGTGACGCGGCGGGGGGGCCGGTCAATGAAGCTTTCTTT
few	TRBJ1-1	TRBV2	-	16	CASSEGDTNMNTEAFF	TGTGCCAGCAGTGAAGGGGACACCAACATGAACACTGAAGCTTTCTTT
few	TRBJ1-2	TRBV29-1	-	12	CSTREGNYGYTF	TGCAGTACCAGGGAGGGGAACTATGGCTACACCTTC